The rows below give T cell receptor beta chains drawn from one sample of a study of blood T cell repertoires in COVID-19. Produced via immunoSEQ multiplex PCR; TCRdb's table is partial and in-frame only. This table has more than 120,000 clones, 89% appearing once. Sequencing input: peripheral blood. The receptor set was obtained from a human donor in a cohort sampled during active COVID-19. Each CDR3 is given with its conserved first and last residue. Each record gives: CDR3 length, D gene, V gene, J gene, clone size, CDR3 protein, CDR3 DNA. The D gene is left open where the match is weak. Some rows have no size entry. The others give once, few or many, or a class for an expanded clone.

len: 15
d_gene: -
v_gene: TRBV2
j_gene: TRBJ1-1
abundance: -
CDR3aa: CASSEQGSMNTEAFF
CDR3nt: TGTGCCAGCAGTGAGCAGGGGTCCATGAACACTGAAGCTTTCTTT

len: 15
d_gene: -
v_gene: TRBV7-2
j_gene: TRBJ1-6
abundance: -
CDR3aa: CASSLAGDSNSPLHF
CDR3nt: TGTGCCAGCAGCCTAGCGGGGGACTCCAATTCACCCCTCCACTTT

len: 15
d_gene: TRBD2
v_gene: TRBV9
j_gene: TRBJ2-3
abundance: few
CDR3aa: CASSVGGGGADTQYF
CDR3nt: TGTGCCAGCAGCGTAGGCGGCGGGGGGGCGGATACGCAGTATTTT

len: 15
d_gene: -
v_gene: TRBV7-2
j_gene: TRBJ1-5
abundance: -
CDR3aa: CASSLGGGLWQPQHF
CDR3nt: TGTGCCAGCAGCTTAGGAGGAGGGCTTTGGCAGCCCCAGCATTTT

len: 16
d_gene: TRBD1
v_gene: TRBV7-8
j_gene: TRBJ1-2
abundance: -
CDR3aa: CASSLDPGGANYGYTF
CDR3nt: TGTGCCAGCAGCTTAGACCCAGGGGGAGCTAACTATGGCTACACCTTC

len: 14
d_gene: -
v_gene: TRBV3-1/TRBV3-2
j_gene: TRBJ2-6
abundance: -
CDR3aa: CASSQLSGANVLTF
CDR3nt: TGTGCCAGCAGCCAACTTTCTGGGGCCAACGTCCTGACTTTC

len: 18
d_gene: -
v_gene: TRBV2
j_gene: TRBJ2-6
abundance: -
CDR3aa: CASSDARGRASGANVLTF
CDR3nt: TGTGCCAGCAGTGATGCGCGGGGCAGGGCTTCTGGGGCCAACGTCCTGACTTTC

len: 13
d_gene: TRBD2
v_gene: TRBV9
j_gene: TRBJ2-4
abundance: -
CDR3aa: CASSKNGGDIQYF
CDR3nt: TGTGCCAGCAGCAAGAACGGGGGGGACATTCAGTACTTC

len: 15
d_gene: -
v_gene: TRBV6-1
j_gene: TRBJ1-3
abundance: -
CDR3aa: CASSEAPGYGNTIYF
CDR3nt: TGTGCCAGCAGTGAAGCGCCAGGATATGGAAACACCATATATTTT

len: 14
d_gene: -
v_gene: TRBV11-1
j_gene: TRBJ2-7
abundance: once
CDR3aa: CASSSDSPTYEQYF
CDR3nt: TGTGCCAGCAGCTCTGACAGTCCAACCTACGAGCAGTACTTC

len: 14
d_gene: -
v_gene: TRBV29-1
j_gene: TRBJ1-2
abundance: -
CDR3aa: CSVDPVWGRDGYTF
CDR3nt: TGCAGCGTTGACCCTGTTTGGGGGAGGGATGGCTACACCTTC

len: 14
d_gene: -
v_gene: TRBV4-2
j_gene: TRBJ1-2
abundance: -
CDR3aa: CASSQDRTAGGYTF
CDR3nt: TGTGCCAGCAGCCAAGATCGTACAGCGGGCGGCTACACCTTC

len: 14
d_gene: -
v_gene: TRBV5-1
j_gene: TRBJ2-5
abundance: -
CDR3aa: CASSLGGYQETQYF
CDR3nt: TGCGCCAGCAGCTTAGGAGGGTACCAAGAGACCCAGTACTTC

len: 14
d_gene: -
v_gene: TRBV2
j_gene: TRBJ1-1
abundance: -
CDR3aa: CASSELGVNTEAFF
CDR3nt: TGTGCCAGCAGTGAGTTAGGGGTAAACACTGAAGCTTTCTTT

len: 15
d_gene: TRBD1
v_gene: TRBV19
j_gene: TRBJ1-2
abundance: -
CDR3aa: CASSISQRTGYGYTF
CDR3nt: TGTGCCAGTAGTATCTCCCAAAGGACAGGCTATGGCTACACCTTC

len: 17
d_gene: TRBD1
v_gene: TRBV19
j_gene: TRBJ1-1
abundance: -
CDR3aa: CASSMGQGVSMNTEAFF
CDR3nt: TGTGCCAGTAGTATGGGACAGGGAGTGTCCATGAACACTGAAGCTTTCTTT

len: 15
d_gene: -
v_gene: TRBV19
j_gene: TRBJ1-1
abundance: -
CDR3aa: CASSMIRNMNTEAFF
CDR3nt: TGTGCCAGTAGTATGATCAGGAACATGAACACTGAAGCTTTCTTT

len: 15
d_gene: TRBD1
v_gene: TRBV4-3
j_gene: TRBJ1-1
abundance: -
CDR3aa: CASSPYRDRGTEAFF
CDR3nt: TGCGCCAGCAGCCCGTACCGGGACAGGGGCACTGAAGCTTTCTTT

len: 14
d_gene: -
v_gene: TRBV7-3
j_gene: TRBJ2-3
abundance: -
CDR3aa: CASSRKLRTDTQYF
CDR3nt: TGTGCCAGCAGCCGGAAACTACGCACAGATACGCAGTATTTT

len: 15
d_gene: -
v_gene: TRBV9
j_gene: TRBJ2-5
abundance: -
CDR3aa: CASSPHGGVDGTQYF
CDR3nt: TGTGCCAGCAGCCCTCACGGCGGGGTGGACGGGACCCAGTACTTC

len: 16
d_gene: -
v_gene: TRBV25-1
j_gene: TRBJ2-3
abundance: -
CDR3aa: CASSESSPGGTDTQYF
CDR3nt: TGTGCCAGCAGTGAATCTTCTCCGGGGGGCACAGATACGCAGTATTTT

len: 14
d_gene: -
v_gene: TRBV4-1
j_gene: TRBJ2-3
abundance: -
CDR3aa: CASSQGPGRDTQYF
CDR3nt: TGCGCCAGCAGCCAAGGGCCGGGTCGGGATACGCAGTATTTT

len: 15
d_gene: TRBD1
v_gene: TRBV2
j_gene: TRBJ1-5
abundance: -
CDR3aa: CASSGTGGAGQPQHF
CDR3nt: TGTGCCAGCAGTGGGACAGGGGGCGCGGGGCAGCCCCAGCATTTT

len: 13
d_gene: -
v_gene: TRBV14
j_gene: TRBJ1-4
abundance: -
CDR3aa: CASSQGDTEKLFF
CDR3nt: TGTGCCAGCAGCCAAGGCGACACCGAAAAACTGTTTTTT

len: 12
d_gene: -
v_gene: TRBV29-1
j_gene: TRBJ1-3
abundance: -
CDR3aa: CSVRTPGNTIYF
CDR3nt: TGCAGCGTGCGGACACCCGGAAACACCATATATTTT

len: 14
d_gene: TRBD2
v_gene: TRBV7-9
j_gene: TRBJ2-3
abundance: -
CDR3aa: CATSGGLAADTQYF
CDR3nt: TGTGCCACTAGCGGGGGTCTTGCGGCAGATACGCAGTATTTT

len: 15
d_gene: TRBD1
v_gene: TRBV4-1
j_gene: TRBJ1-1
abundance: -
CDR3aa: CASSLPRGQNTEAFF
CDR3nt: TGCGCCAGCAGCCTCCCGAGGGGGCAGAACACTGAAGCTTTCTTT

len: 15
d_gene: TRBD2
v_gene: TRBV5-6
j_gene: TRBJ2-2
abundance: -
CDR3aa: CASSLSAGGAGELFF
CDR3nt: TGTGCCAGCAGCTTGTCGGCGGGGGGGGCCGGGGAGCTGTTTTTT

len: 14
d_gene: TRBD2
v_gene: TRBV7-2
j_gene: TRBJ2-1
abundance: -
CDR3aa: CASSLAGRVNEQFF
CDR3nt: TGTGCCAGCAGCTTAGCGGGGAGGGTCAATGAGCAGTTCTTC

len: 14
d_gene: -
v_gene: TRBV6-5
j_gene: TRBJ1-2
abundance: -
CDR3aa: CASSYSTKNYGYTF
CDR3nt: TGTGCCAGCAGTTACTCTACAAAAAACTATGGCTACACCTTC

len: 14
d_gene: -
v_gene: TRBV27
j_gene: TRBJ2-7
abundance: -
CDR3aa: CASSFVDKTYEQYF
CDR3nt: TGTGCCAGCAGTTTTGTGGACAAAACCTACGAGCAGTACTTC

len: 13
d_gene: TRBD1
v_gene: TRBV29-1
j_gene: TRBJ1-2
abundance: -
CDR3aa: CSASGQGVYGYTF
CDR3nt: TGCAGCGCGTCGGGGCAGGGGGTCTATGGCTACACCTTC

len: 10
d_gene: -
v_gene: TRBV10-3
j_gene: TRBJ1-1
abundance: -
CDR3aa: CAVGADGAFF
CDR3nt: TGTGCCGTAGGGGCAGATGGGGCTTTCTTT